The entry that follows covers one T cell receptor (beta chain) sequence. The antigen is unknown. Using immunoSEQ multiplex PCR, the repertoire was profiled, and TCRdb retains in-frame clones only, with some absent. The sample records 8,500 to 14,000 clones, approximately 97% being singletons. These data originate in a study of monozygotic twins with cystic fibrosis. CDR3 length equals 14 residues. V shed 5 bases, J shed 7 bases, and the junction held 9 bases outside the gene matches. Germline CDR1 is MNHEY and CDR2 is SMNVEV (reference sequence). Study conclusions and caveats: V usage most resembled the co-twin in 13 of 16 pairs. The repertoire was suggested to be naive-dominated, clonality median roughly 0.0093.

The clonotype comes from a boy between 10 and 17 years old with cystic fibrosis. Sequencing was done on a sample of blood. The chain links TRBV27 to TRBJ2-7; 9 bases line up with TRBD1. The CDR3 loop reads CASSIRDRAGEQYF. The CDR3 coding sequence is TGTGCCAGCAGTATCCGGGACAGGGCCGGAGAGCAGTACTTC.